This T cell receptor (beta chain) was identified in a study of blood T cells in healthy people across ages. Through a sample-barcoded 5' primer and a J-beta primer mix, a second PCR was run for about 7 to 12 cycles. A tag from a template-switch adaptor with 12 random nucleotides marked each cDNA molecule. TCRdb analysed the 5' RACE reads with MiXCR anew, one entry per CDR3 protein. The table lists about 1,500,000 distinct CDR3 sequences, around two fifths of them singletons. The trim removed 7 bases at V and 5 bases at J, leaving 13 bases unmatched. Germline V lookup: CDR1 SGHTA, CDR2 FQGNSA. The CDR3 extends over 17 amino acids.

The source is a woman between 18 and 29 years old in good health. This rearrangement joins TRBV7-2 to TRBJ2-1; TRBD2 agrees at 11 bases. Material for sequencing was blood. The CDR3 region has the DNA TGTGCCAGCACCCGTTCCCGGGGGACTAGCGGACACAATGAGCAGTTCTTC. Translated: CASTRSRGTSGHNEQFF.